The count of the clone carrying this TCR beta chain is one. Treatment here: preoperative locoregional IRX-2 cytokine immunotherapy. The source of the sample is a study of preoperative IRX-2 immunotherapy in early breast cancer. Assay used: immunoSEQ multiplex PCR; TCRdb lists only in-frame clones, some missing. The data hold 75,000 to 100,000 clones, with roughly 88% observed a single time. This clonotype was sampled from a human donor with breast cancer. Specimen: tumor tissue, collected after IRX-2 immunotherapy.

For the CDR3, the DNA is TGCGCCAGCAGTGAGTCGAGATCGGTCACCACGACCTACGAGCAGTACTTC. This encodes CASSESRSVTTTYEQYF. The V gene is TRBV10-2, the J gene TRBJ2-7, with D hard to call. Germline-derived CDR1 and CDR2 are WSHSY and SAAADI. Trimming removed 0 bases from V and 2 bases from J, with 17 bases in between. The CDR3 spans 17 residues.